These 15 T cell receptor beta chains share one sample of origin, sequenced in a study of cytomegalovirus exposure and HLA in healthy donors (dated 2017 in TCRdb). The library came from the immunoSEQ multiplex PCR assay. TCRdb carries this immuneACCESS record with in-frame sequences only. Its versions omit some clonotypes, under half of them owing to an unresolved V gene in the studies checked, with the rest unexplained. The sample yields 110,000 to 150,000 clones; approximately 94% were counted once. Less than 2% of the sample lies in the top ten. The sequencing input was PBMCs. The source of these receptors is a man aged 18-30 years in good health and CMV-seropositive.

This sequence joins TRBV5-4 and TRBJ2-3; 10 bases fit TRBD2. CDR1 and CDR2 from the germline V gene are SGHNT and YYREEE (reference sequence). The V segment lost 1 base and the J segment 1 base; nucleotides outside the gene matches: 3. This CDR3 is built from 16 residues. CDR3: CASSLHLAGGTDTQYF. The CDR3 nucleotides read TGTGCCAGCAGCTTGCACCTAGCGGGAGGCACAGATACGCAGTATTTT.

This chain joins TRBV2 and TRBJ1-1; the D is unclear. The CDR3 contains 13 residues. Germline V gene data show CDR1 as SNHLY and CDR2 as FYNNEI. Trimming pared 5 bases from V and 0 bases from J, leaving 7 bases between. Here the CDR3 reads CASSNELNTEAFF. In DNA form, the CDR3 reads TGTGCCAGCAGTAACGAGTTGAACACTGAAGCTTTCTTT.

This chain connects TRBV6-5 to TRBJ1-2; D ambiguous. Germline CDR1 is MNHEY and CDR2 is SVGAGI. The CDR3 has 13 amino acids. The V end was cut by 6 bases, the J end by 4 bases, with 12 bases between. CDR3 coding DNA: TGTGCCAGCAGCCTGACACGCTCCTATGGCTACACCTTC. This codes for CASSLTRSYGYTF.

The V gene is TRBV7-8, the J gene TRBJ2-1; unclear D gene. The CDR3 consists of 13 residues. The V end lost 6 bases, the J end lost 6 bases, and 12 bases lay between the germline ends. Germline loops: CDR1 SGHVS, CDR2 FQNEAQ. Here the CDR3 reads CASRSPRGNEQFF. The CDR3 region has the DNA TGTGCCAGCAGATCCCCCCGCGGCAATGAGCAGTTCTTC.

The V and J genes are TRBV23-1 and TRBJ2-7; the match to TRBD2 covers 8 bases. TRBV23-1 is designated an ORF whose function remains uncertain. The V segment lost 2 bases and the J segment 7 bases; nucleotides outside the gene matches: 10. The CDR3 sequence is 15 residues long. CDR3 residues: CASSQLTSEAGEQYF. The CDR3 coding sequence is TGCGCCAGCAGTCAACTGACTAGCGAGGCGGGGGAGCAGTACTTC.

The V and J genes are TRBV14 and TRBJ2-7, with TRBD2 matching over 14 bases. V was clipped by 1 base and J by 7 bases; unmatched bases: 12. Germline V gene sequence: CDR1 SGHDN, CDR2 FVKESK. CDR3 length: 18 residues. The DNA of the CDR3 is TGTGCCAGCAGCCAAGCCCCTTGGACTAGCGGGGGGTTTAGGGAGCAGTACTTC. It codes for CASSQAPWTSGGFREQYF.

The chain joins TRBV6-5 to TRBJ2-5; weak D call: TRBD1 (5 bases). The V gene's germline CDR1 is MNHEY and CDR2 SVGAGI. Trimming removed 6 bases at V and 5 bases at J, with 13 bases between. This CDR3 is 13 amino acids long. This CDR3 is CASSVDRRETQYF. DNA of the CDR3: TGTGCCAGCAGCGTAGACAGACGGGAGACCCAGTACTTC.

The chain employs TRBV11-3 and TRBJ2-2; maybe TRBD2 (7 bases). The CDR3 is 15 residues long. The germline gives CDR1 SGHNT, CDR2 YENEEA. Trimming stripped 5 bases from V and 1 base from J, with 11 bases between. CDR3 in amino acids: CASSKGGMNTGELFF. CDR3 nucleotides: TGTGCCAGCAGCAAGGGGGGGATGAACACCGGGGAGCTGTTTTTT.

The rearrangement joins TRBV27 to TRBJ2-5; D may be TRBD1 (6 bases). Germline V gene lookup returns CDR1 MNHEY and CDR2 SMNVEV (reference sequence). V was trimmed by 5 bases and J by 5 bases, leaving 15 bases between them. This CDR3 comprises 14 residues. CDR3: CASSPTGMRETQYF. CDR3 DNA sequence: TGTGCCAGCAGTCCAACAGGGATGCGGGAGACCCAGTACTTC.

J is TRBJ2-1 and V is TRBV28, with D possibly matching TRBD1 (7 bases). From germline, CDR1 is MDHEN and CDR2 SYDVKM. Deletions cut 6 bases from V and 6 bases from J, with 15 bases between. This CDR3 spans 14 amino acids. The chain's CDR3 is CASRHPGGGNEQFF. CDR3 bases: TGTGCCAGCAGGCATCCAGGGGGAGGCAATGAGCAGTTCTTC.

This chain connects TRBV29-1 to TRBJ2-2; D perhaps matches TRBD1 (7 bases). The CDR3 spans 15 residues. V was pared by 6 bases and J by 2 bases, with 16 bases between. Per germline, CDR1 SQVTM and CDR2 ANQGSEA. This CDR3 reads CSVRAGQSNTGELFF. CDR3 coding DNA: TGCAGCGTCCGCGCGGGACAGAGTAACACCGGGGAGCTGTTTTTT.

This clone occurred once. The V call is TRBV21-1, the J call TRBJ2-7; the table's D gene call, TRBD1, was not cross checked with the DNA. TRBV21-1 is a pseudogene segment. The length of the CDR3 is 17 residues. This chain's CDR3 is CASTPDSRRGWVYEQYF. The CDR3 nucleotides are TGTGCCAGCACCCCGGACAGTCGTCGGGGATGGGTCTACGAGCAGTACTTC.

The rearrangement uses TRBV4-1 and TRBJ1-2; 7 bases line up with TRBD1. Germline CDR1 MGHRA, CDR2 YSYEKL. V was pared by 2 bases and J by 4 bases, with 13 bases of the junction left unmatched. This CDR3 is 17 amino acids long. CDR3 amino acids: CASSQSGQARGLYGYTF. The CDR3 nucleotides read TGCGCCAGCAGCCAAAGCGGACAGGCGAGGGGCCTCTATGGCTACACCTTC.

The chain joins TRBV5-1 to TRBJ2-5, with D perhaps TRBD1 (5 bases). Germline V lookup: CDR1 SGHRS, CDR2 YFSETQ. V lost 4 bases to trimming and J lost 5 bases, with 21 bases between them. This CDR3 is 16 amino acids long. The CDR3 DNA follows: TGCGCCAGCAGCCCTACGGACACCGGCGCGTGGGAGACCCAGTACTTC. It translates to CASSPTDTGAWETQYF.

The chain links TRBV28 to TRBJ1-3; maybe TRBD1 (6 bases). Germline CDR1 MDHEN, CDR2 SYDVKM. Trimming took off 2 bases at V and 8 bases at J, with 13 bases between the two ends. The CDR3 loop spans 14 amino acids. In nucleotides, the CDR3 is TGTGCCAGCAGTTTAGTACAGGGTAGGGACACCATATATTTT. It yields the protein CASSLVQGRDTIYF. The full variable domain, its missing parts supplied by reference TRBV28 and TRBJ1-3, is DVKVTQSSRYLVKRTGEKVFLECVQDMDHENMFWYRQDPGLGLRLIYFSYDVKMKEKGDIPEGYSVSREKKERFSLILESASTNQTSMYLCASSLVQGRDTIYFGEGSWLTVV.